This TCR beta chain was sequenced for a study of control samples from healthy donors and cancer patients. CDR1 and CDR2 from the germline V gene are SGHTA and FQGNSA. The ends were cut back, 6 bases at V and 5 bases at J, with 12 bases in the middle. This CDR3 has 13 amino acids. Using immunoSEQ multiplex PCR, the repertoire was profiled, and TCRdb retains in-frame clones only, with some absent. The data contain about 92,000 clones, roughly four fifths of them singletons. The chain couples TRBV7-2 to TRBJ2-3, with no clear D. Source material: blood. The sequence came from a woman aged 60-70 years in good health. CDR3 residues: CASRFGVQDTQYF. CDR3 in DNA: TGTGCCAGCAGATTTGGGGTTCAAGATACGCAGTATTTT. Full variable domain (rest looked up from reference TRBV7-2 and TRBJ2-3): GAGVSQSPSNKVTEKGKDVELRCDPISGHTALYWYRQSLGQGLEFLIYFQGNSAPDKSGLPSDRFSAERTGGSVSTLTIQRTQQEDSAVYLCASRFGVQDTQYFGPGTRLTVL.